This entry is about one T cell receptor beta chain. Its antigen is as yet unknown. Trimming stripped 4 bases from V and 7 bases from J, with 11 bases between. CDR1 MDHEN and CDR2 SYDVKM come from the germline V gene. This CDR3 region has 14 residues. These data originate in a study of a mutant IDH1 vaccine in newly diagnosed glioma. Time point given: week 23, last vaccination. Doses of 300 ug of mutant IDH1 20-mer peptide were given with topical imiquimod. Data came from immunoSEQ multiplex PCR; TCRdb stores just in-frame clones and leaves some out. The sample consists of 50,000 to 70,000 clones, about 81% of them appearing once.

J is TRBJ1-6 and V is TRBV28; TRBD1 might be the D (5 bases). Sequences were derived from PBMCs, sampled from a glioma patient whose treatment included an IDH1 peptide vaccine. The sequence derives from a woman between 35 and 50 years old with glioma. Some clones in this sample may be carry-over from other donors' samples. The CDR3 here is CASSYGADNSPLHF. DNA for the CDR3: TGTGCCAGCAGTTACGGGGCAGACAATTCACCCCTCCACTTT.